The sequence of this T cell receptor beta chain was determined in a study of cytomegalovirus exposure and HLA in healthy donors. The PCR had 60 Vbeta and 13 Jbeta primers. The assay was immunoSEQ multiplex PCR, and TCRdb's table has in-frame clones only and misses some. The sample lists some 130,000 clones, about three quarters seen once, with approximately 3.9% in the top ten. This TCR was recovered from a man between 45 and 60 years old in good health and CMV-seropositive. Sequenced input: PBMCs.

The CDR3 protein is CASSRDRGPTGELFF. The DNA for the CDR3 is TGTGCCAGCTCCCGGGACAGGGGGCCCACCGGGGAGCTGTTTTTT. This chain uses TRBV9 with TRBJ2-2; 12 bases are a match to TRBD1. V dropped 7 bases and J dropped 4; count of bases not matched to a gene: 5. Germline CDR1 and CDR2: SGDLS and YYNGEE. The CDR3 is 15 amino acids.